These 4 T cell receptor beta chains came from one sample sequenced in a study of OX40 agonist ivuxolimab in advanced cancers. Profiling relied on immunoSEQ multiplex PCR, and the TCRdb table lists in-frame clones only, not all of them. Of some 50,000 clones in the sample, just over 90% were seen once. This material consisted of CD4+ or CD8+ T cells sorted from blood, taken in a trial of the OX40 agonist ivuxolimab. The receptor set was obtained from an adult with an advanced solid tumor such as melanoma, head and neck, liver or kidney cancer.

Of note for this clone: The germline gene is not matched at one end of the junction; a read error may be the cause. Other DNA sequences in the sample encode the same CDR3. The rearrangement links TRBV30 to TRBJ1-2; TRBD1 aligns across 12 bases. The CDR3 has 17 amino acids. The germline gives CDR1 GTSNPN, CDR2 SVGIG (reference sequence). Here the CDR3 DNA reads TGTGCCTCTGAGGGTCGGGACAGGGGGCAATTGGGCTATGGCTACACCTTT. Translating it yields CASEGRDRGQLGYGYTF.

The CDR3 loop is CASSPSSSAHNEQFF. The CDR3, as DNA: TGTGCCAGCAGCCCTTCATCTAGCGCCCACAATGAGCAGTTCTTC. V is TRBV6-4 and J is TRBJ2-1; D possibly corresponds to TRBD2 (6 bases). V was clipped by 6 bases and J by 5 bases, with 17 bases between them. There are 15 residues in the CDR3. The germline gives CDR1 MRHNA, CDR2 SNTAGT.

J is TRBJ2-1 and V is TRBV6-5; D gene uncertain. V lost 0 bases to trimming and J lost 9 bases, with 18 bases between them. From germline, CDR1 is MNHEY and CDR2 SVGAGI. The CDR3 spans 16 residues. The CDR3 DNA follows: TGTGCCAGCAGTTACTCGATTTACGGCAGAAGAATTGAGCAGTTCTTC. Its protein is CASSYSIYGRRIEQFF.

In DNA form, the CDR3 reads TGTGCCAGCAGCACCCGGGACAGGTACAATGAGCAGTTCTTC. Translation gives CASSTRDRYNEQFF. This rearrangement joins TRBV5-6 to TRBJ2-1, with TRBD1 matching over 8 bases. The trim removed 4 bases at V and 4 bases at J, leaving 4 bases unmatched. Germline V gives CDR1 SGHDT, CDR2 YYEEEE. The CDR3 has 14 amino acids.